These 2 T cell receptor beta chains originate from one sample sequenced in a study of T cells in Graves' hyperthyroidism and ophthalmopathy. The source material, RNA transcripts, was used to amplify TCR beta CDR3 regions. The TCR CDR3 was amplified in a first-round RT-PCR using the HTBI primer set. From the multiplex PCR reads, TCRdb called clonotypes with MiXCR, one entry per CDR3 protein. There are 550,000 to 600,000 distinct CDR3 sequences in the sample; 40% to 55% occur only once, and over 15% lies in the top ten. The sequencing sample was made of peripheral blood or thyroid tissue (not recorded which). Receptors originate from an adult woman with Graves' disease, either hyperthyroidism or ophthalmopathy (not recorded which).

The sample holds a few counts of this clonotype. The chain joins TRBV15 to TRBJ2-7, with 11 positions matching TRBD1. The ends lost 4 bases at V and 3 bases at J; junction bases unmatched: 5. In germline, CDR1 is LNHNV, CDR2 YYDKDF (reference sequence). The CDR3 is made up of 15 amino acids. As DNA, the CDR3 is TGTGCCACCAGCACCCAGGACAGGGGGCTCTACGAGCAGTACTTC. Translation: CATSTQDRGLYEQYF.

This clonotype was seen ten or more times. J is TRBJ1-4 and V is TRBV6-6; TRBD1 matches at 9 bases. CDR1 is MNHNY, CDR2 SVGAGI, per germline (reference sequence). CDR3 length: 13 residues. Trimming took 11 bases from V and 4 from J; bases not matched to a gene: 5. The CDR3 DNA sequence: TGTGCCGTTGAGGGACAGGGTAATGAAAAACTGTTTTTT. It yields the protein CAVEGQGNEKLFF.